Each of the 27 T cell receptor beta chains below was sequenced from the same sample in a study of blood T cell repertoires in COVID-19. Repertoires were generated with immunoSEQ multiplex PCR, while TCRdb's copy carries only in-frame clones and drops some. Of roughly 290,000 clones in the sample, 89% were seen once. Sequenced sample: PBMCs or T cells enriched from blood (not recorded which). The receptors were gathered from a woman aged 40 to 50 who had recovered from COVID-19.

V and J are TRBV7-8 and TRBJ1-2; D is possibly TRBD1 (5 bases). The CDR3 length is 13 residues. Trimming pared 4 bases from V and 4 bases from J, leaving 10 bases between. CDR1 is SGHVS, CDR2 FQNEAQ, per germline. The CDR3 DNA reads TGTGCCAGCAGCTACGGCAGGGCCTATGGCTACACCTTC. Encoded protein: CASSYGRAYGYTF. The whole variable domain, filled in from reference TRBV7-8 and TRBJ1-2, reads GAGVSQSPRYKVAKRGQDVALRCDPISGHVSLFWYQQALGQGPEFLTYFQNEAQLDKSGLPSDRFFAERPEGSVSTLKIQRTQQEDSAVYLCASSYGRAYGYTFGSGTRLTVV.

As regards this clone: The same CDR3 also results from other DNA sequences found in this sample. The chain employs TRBV4-1 and TRBJ1-2; weak D call: TRBD1 (6 bases). The CDR3 has 15 amino acids. V lost 1 base and J lost 4, with 13 bases in between. Germline CDR1 reads MGHRA; CDR2 reads YSYEKL. The CDR3 DNA reads TGCGCCAGCAGCCAAGGGGGGCAGGGCGGCTATGGCTACACCTTC. Its translation is CASSQGGQGGYGYTF.

The genes are TRBV6-6 and TRBJ2-7, with no clear D. CDR3 length: 13 residues. From germline, CDR1 is MNHNY and CDR2 SVGAGI (reference sequence). The V end was cut by 4 bases, the J end by 6 bases, with 13 bases between. DNA of the CDR3: TGTGCCAGCAGTTTACTTCTAAGGAGCGAGCAGTACTTC. As protein: CASSLLLRSEQYF.

This clone was seen just once. The chain combines TRBV6-5 with TRBJ2-7, with 11 bases that match TRBD1. CDR3 length: 14 amino acids. CDR1 MNHEY and CDR2 SVGAGI come from the germline V gene. V was pared by 6 bases and J by 6 bases, with 7 bases of the junction left unmatched. CDR3 bases: TGTGCCAGCAGCTCCGGGACAGGGGGATCCGAGCAGTACTTC. It encodes CASSSGTGGSEQYF.

The chain employs TRBV7-8 and TRBJ2-1, with TRBD2 matching 14 bases. J lost 9 bases, V lost 5 bases, and 3 bases had no gene match. CDR1 and CDR2 from the germline V gene are SGHVS and FQNEAQ. The CDR3 totals 14 residues. The CDR3 nucleotides read TGTGCCAGCAGCCCGACTAGCGGGAGGGTTGAGCAGTTCTTC. Protein sequence: CASSPTSGRVEQFF.

This chain links TRBV3-1 (or the pseudogene TRBV3-2) with TRBJ1-2; a weak D match, TRBD1 (6 bases). V was cut by 0 bases and J by 7 bases, with 12 bases left in between. CDR3 length: 14 amino acids. Germline lookup yields CDR1 LGHDT and CDR2 YNNKEL (reference sequence). CDR3 in DNA: TGTGCCAGCAGCCAAGATAGGGCAGGGGTTGGCTACACCTTC. Translating it yields CASSQDRAGVGYTF.

This chain connects TRBV28 to TRBJ1-2; perhaps TRBD1 as D (5 bases). The CDR3 is made up of 16 amino acids. Trimming shortened V by 5 bases and J by 4 bases, and 20 bases separated the two germline ends. Germline assignment: CDR1 MDHEN and CDR2 SYDVKM. The CDR3 spells CASSNGGSPVVYGYTF. Here the CDR3 DNA reads TGTGCCAGCAGTAACGGGGGGTCCCCGGTGGTCTATGGCTACACCTTC.

The rearrangement links TRBV7-3 to TRBJ1-2; D gene uncertain. In germline, CDR1 is SGHTA, CDR2 FQGTGA. The CDR3 loop spans 13 amino acids. Trimming took off 1 base at V and 4 bases at J, with 7 bases between the two ends. CDR3 sequence: CASSLRGGYGYTF. The CDR3 DNA follows: TGTGCCAGCAGCTTAAGGGGAGGCTATGGCTACACCTTC. The full variable domain, completed using reference TRBV7-3 and TRBJ1-2, is GAGVSQTPSNKVTEKGKYVELRCDPISGHTALYWYRQSLGQGPEFLIYFQGTGAADDSGLPNDRFFAVRPEGSVSTLKIQRTERGDSAVYLCASSLRGGYGYTFGSGTRLTVV.

V and J are TRBV7-2 and TRBJ2-7; TRBD2 is a possible D gene (5 bases). The germline V gene has CDR1 SGHTA and CDR2 FQGNSA. V shed 3 bases and J shed 4 bases, with 10 bases lying between them. The CDR3 consists of 13 residues. The CDR3 here is CASSLVSGYEQYF. For the CDR3, the DNA is TGTGCCAGCAGCTTGGTATCGGGATACGAGCAGTACTTC.

CDR3 protein: CASSPRTSGRPYEQYF. The CDR3, as DNA: TGTGCCAGCAGTCCTCGGACTAGCGGGAGACCCTACGAGCAGTACTTC. The rearrangement joins TRBV19 to TRBJ2-7; 13 nucleotides line up with TRBD2. Germline CDR1 and CDR2: LNHDA and SQIVND (reference sequence). V lost 9 bases and J lost 2; bases outside the gene matches: 10. The CDR3 runs to 16 residues.

The genes are TRBV7-2 and TRBJ1-5, with D uncertain. The germline V gene encodes CDR1 SGHTA and CDR2 FQGNSA. This CDR3 has 14 residues. V shed 5 bases and J shed 4 bases, with 12 bases lying between them. CDR3 DNA: TGTGCCAGCAGCCATGACGGGGAAAATCAGCCCCAGCATTTT. Protein: CASSHDGENQPQHF.

The V call is TRBV29-1, the J call TRBJ2-3; the match to TRBD2 covers 7 bases. After removal of 7 bases from V and 0 bases from J, the junction contained 7 bases not matched to a gene. The germline V gene encodes CDR1 SQVTM and CDR2 ANQGSEA. The CDR3 loop spans 14 amino acids. The DNA for the CDR3 is TGCAGCGAAGCTATCGGGGGGAGCACAGATACGCAGTATTTT. Translating gives CSEAIGGSTDTQYF.

V and J are TRBV7-9 and TRBJ2-1, with 9 bases aligning to TRBD1. The CDR3 is made up of 15 amino acids. Germline V gene data show CDR1 as SEHNR and CDR2 as FQNEAQ (reference sequence). With 5 bases clipped from V and 10 bases from J, the junction kept 12 bases outside the gene matches. CDR3 in amino acids: CASSPRDRVVKEQFF. In nucleotides, the CDR3 is TGTGCCAGCAGCCCACGGGACAGGGTGGTAAAGGAGCAGTTCTTC.

The chain joins TRBV4-1 to TRBJ1-1, with a possible D match to TRBD1 (6 bases). V dropped 0 bases and J dropped 7 bases, with 15 bases sitting between them. The length of the CDR3 is 15 residues. CDR1 is MGHRA and CDR2 is YSYEKL in the germline V gene. CDR3 protein: CASSQDQRGEGEAFF. DNA for the CDR3: TGCGCCAGCAGCCAAGATCAGAGGGGGGAGGGTGAAGCTTTCTTT.

The rearrangement joins TRBV5-3 to TRBJ1-5; TRBD1 might be the D (6 bases). TRBV5-3 is filed as an ORF, its function uncertain. With 1 base removed from V and 0 bases from J, the gap between germline ends came to 23 bases. The CDR3 loop spans 20 amino acids. CDR3 loop: CARSLPNLPGHQYSNQPQHF. CDR3 in DNA: TGTGCCAGAAGCTTGCCAAACTTACCGGGACACCAATATAGCAATCAGCCCCAGCATTTT.

V and J are TRBV12-3 or TRBV12-4 and TRBJ1-5; D unclear. V gave up 7 bases and J gave up 6 bases, with 10 bases separating them. The CDR3 is 12 residues long. CDR3 nucleotides: TGTGCCAGCACCGGGGAGGCTCAGCCCCAGCATTTT. It translates to CASTGEAQPQHF.

This chain connects TRBV5-1 to TRBJ2-4; TRBD2 matches 15 bases. Per the germline V gene, CDR1 is SGHRS and CDR2 is YFSETQ. The CDR3 runs 17 residues. The junction had 5 bases not matched to a gene; V was cut back by 2 bases and J by 5 bases. The CDR3 bases are TGCGCCAGCAGCTTTGGGACTAGCGGGGGGATCGAAAACATTCAGTACTTC. Residues: CASSFGTSGGIENIQYF.

V gene TRBV10-3 combines with J gene TRBJ1-4, with TRBD1 as a possible D gene (5 bases). V was pared by 6 bases and J by 3 bases, with 11 bases between. The length of the CDR3 is 14 residues. Germline V gene lookup returns CDR1 ENHRY and CDR2 SYGVKD. The CDR3 DNA reads as TGTGCCATCAGCCCCGGGGGTTCTAATGAAAAACTGTTTTTT. It translates to CAISPGGSNEKLFF.

This sequence joins TRBV27 and TRBJ2-1, with D possibly TRBD1 on 6 matching bases. Trimming left V 3 bases short and J 10 bases short, with 10 bases between. Germline-derived CDR1 and CDR2 are MNHEY and SMNVEV (reference sequence). This CDR3 has 12 residues. The CDR3 DNA reads TGTGCCAGCAGTTTCTGGGGGCGGGAGCAGTTCTTC. Protein: CASSFWGREQFF.

This clone occurred once. V gene TRBV3-1 (or the pseudogene TRBV3-2) combines with J gene TRBJ2-5; D perhaps matches TRBD2 (5 bases). The length of the CDR3 is 15 residues. V shed 0 bases and J shed 5 bases, with 13 bases lying between them. The germline V gene encodes CDR1 LGHDT and CDR2 YNNKEL (reference sequence). The chain's CDR3 is CASSQESEGWETQYF. As DNA, the CDR3 is TGTGCCAGCAGCCAAGAAAGCGAGGGTTGGGAGACCCAGTACTTC.

This chain connects TRBV20-1 to TRBJ1-1, with 9 bases matching TRBD1. V gave up 3 bases and J gave up 8 bases; unmatched junction bases: 10. In germline, CDR1 is DFQATT, CDR2 SNEGSKA (reference sequence). This CDR3 is 14 amino acids long. The CDR3 DNA is TGCAGTGCTAGTCAACAGGGGGCTAGGCGGGAAGCTTTCTTT. Translated, it gives CSASQQGARREAFF.

The V and J genes are TRBV7-9 and TRBJ2-7; 7 positions match TRBD1. V dropped 5 bases and J dropped 2; count of bases not matched to a gene: 9. The V gene's germline CDR1 is SEHNR and CDR2 FQNEAQ (reference sequence). The length of the CDR3 is 15 residues. CDR3 sequence reads: CASSTGTADTYEQYF. In nucleotides, the CDR3 is TGTGCCAGCAGCACCGGGACAGCGGATACCTACGAGCAGTACTTC. Using reference TRBV7-9 and TRBJ2-7 for the parts outside the CDR3, the full variable domain is DTGVSQNPRHKITKRGQNVTFRCDPISEHNRLYWYRQTLGQGPEFLTYFQNEAQLEKSRLLSDRFSAERPKGSFSTLEIQRTEQGDSAMYLCASSTGTADTYEQYFGPGTRLTVT.

The chain links TRBV4-3 to TRBJ2-1; D not resolved. Germline V gene lookup returns CDR1 LGHNA and CDR2 YSLEER. V was cut by 1 base and J by 4 bases, with 8 bases left in between. The CDR3 runs to 14 residues. CDR3 DNA sequence: TGCGCCAGCAGCCAAGTGGGCCTATACAATGAGCAGTTCTTC. It is translated as CASSQVGLYNEQFF.

The chain uses TRBV6-5 and TRBJ2-5; the match to TRBD2 covers 9 bases. The CDR3 extends over 15 amino acids. V lost 3 bases, J lost 4 bases, and 6 bases stayed unmatched. Germline values: CDR1 MNHEY, CDR2 SVGAGI. CDR3 sequence: CASSYYSGGGETQYF. As DNA, the CDR3 is TGTGCCAGCAGTTATTATAGCGGGGGAGGAGAGACCCAGTACTTC.

V gene TRBV6-5 combines with J gene TRBJ2-5; TRBD2 agrees at 8 bases. CDR3 length equals 14 residues. The germline CDR1 and CDR2 sequences are MNHEY and SVGAGI. V lost 5 bases to trimming and J lost 5 bases; unmatched junction nucleotides: 7. The CDR3 spells CASSLGGGIETQYF. In nucleotides, the CDR3 is TGTGCCAGCAGTCTGGGCGGGGGGATTGAGACCCAGTACTTC.

The V and J genes are TRBV11-2 and TRBJ2-7; TRBD2 matches at 10 bases. Trimming at V came to 5 bases and at J to 2 bases, leaving 9 bases not matched to a gene. Germline assignment: CDR1 SGHAT and CDR2 FQNNGV. The CDR3 totals 16 residues. The CDR3 nucleotides read TGTGCCAGCAGCACGCCCGGGACTAGCGTGCCCTACGAGCAGTACTTC. Residues: CASSTPGTSVPYEQYF.

This chain links TRBV5-1 with TRBJ2-1; the D is unclear. Trimming cost V 4 bases and J 7 bases, with 15 bases left between them. This CDR3 has 14 amino acids. From germline, CDR1 is SGHRS and CDR2 YFSETQ. Here the CDR3 DNA reads TGCGCCAGCAGCCTGCTCGACTCGGCGAATGAGCAGTTCTTC. Translating gives CASSLLDSANEQFF.